This T cell receptor (beta chain) was recovered during a study of cytomegalovirus exposure and HLA in healthy donors (TCRdb year 2017). The study in broad terms: The 650 to 800 repertoires of the first cohort and the 120 validation repertoires were produced on the same platform, according to a later analysis. The study aimed to test whether cataloging public T cell receptors could reveal signatures of past pathogen exposure. In addition to the first cohort of roughly 700 subjects, a separate validation cohort of approximately 130 different subjects was used. To predict cytomegalovirus infection status, the study brought together high-throughput TCR immunosequencing, statistical association of individual TCRs with disease status, and machine learning.

A distance of 6 bases separates the germline ends of V and J, which lose 1 base and 7 bases respectively. Reading the germline V gene gives CDR1 SGHRS and CDR2 YFSETQ. The CDR3 goes from the cysteine to the phenylalanine over 12 residues. Only the CDR3 portion is preserved as DNA: 36 bases, with reading frame beginning at the first base. The library was generated by the immunoSEQ multiplex PCR assay. In the paper's pipeline: A statistical classification framework was developed to diagnose cytomegalovirus status using the catalog of TCR beta chain sequences. TCRdb holds this immuneACCESS table with in-frame rearrangements only. Some clones are missing; in checked studies, unresolved V genes explain under half, and the rest has no known cause. V and J calls and clone size are copied from that table; D and trimming were computed from the DNA. Within this sample are about 200,000 clones, with 75% to 90% of them counted one time only. Roughly 6% of the sample is in the top ten clones.

Comments on this clone: The specificity of this receptor is unknown. No much larger clonotype is one base removed from it; base qualities were not supplied. At the DNA level, this CDR3 is encoded by other sequences in the same sample as well.

Findings and caveats that apply to the study as a whole: In the study, 164 TCR beta chains were listed as associated with cytomegalovirus. Subsequent analysis determined that TCRs grouped into clusters in the first cohort also showed a tendency toward co-occurrence across the roughly 110 validation repertoires, and 85% to 95% of cluster scores exceeded 0. According to the authors, the approach could potentially be generalized to other disease states and immunological phenotypes. All 120 repertoires were used to score co-occurrence in the validation cohort in a later analysis, because that analysis had no HLA typing for the cohort. In both the original and validation cohorts, the classifier was reported to diagnose cytomegalovirus status with high specificity and sensitivity. Most TCR sequences were seen in very few donors, while some public TCRs were found in many individuals. In vitro tests confirmed that a few of the cytomegalovirus-associated TCR beta chains recognize cytomegalovirus antigens.

The donors were included in the validation cohort of over a hundred subjects, a group kept apart from the roughly 730-subject first cohort. Sequenced input: PBMCs. The clonotype comes from a woman under 30 in good health and CMV-seronegative. The chain employs TRBV5-1 and TRBJ2-1; confidence is insufficient to name the D gene. The CDR3 in this case is CASSLLGNEQFF. The DNA reads TGCGCCAGCAGCTTGCTAGGGAATGAGCAGTTCTTC.